Presented here are 8 T cell receptor beta chains from one specimen sequenced in a study of prognosis after radiotherapy for stage I lung cancer. CDR3 of TCR beta was amplified from genomic DNA via a two-round multiplex PCR. First-round PCR amplification was performed with primers specific to each TRBV and TRBJ gene. TCRdb reprocessed the multiplex PCR reads via MiXCR and lists one record per CDR3 protein. The table records about 12,000 distinct CDR3 sequences, nearly 55% of them present only once. Sequenced material: PBMCs, taken before or after stereotactic body radiation therapy (not recorded which). The receptors stem from a donor aged 50 or older with non-small cell lung cancer.

This clonotype was recorded at least ten times. This could be a read error, since a much larger clone is one nucleotide away. The chain recombines TRBV10-3 with TRBJ2-7; 9 nucleotides align to TRBD2. The length of the CDR3 is 14 residues. CDR1 is ENHRY and CDR2 is SYGVKD in the germline V gene. V lost 4 bases to trimming and J lost 2 bases; unmatched junction nucleotides: 3. In nucleotides, the CDR3 is TGTGCCATCAGTGGTAGCGGGGGACCCTACGAGCAGTACTTC. This gives the protein CAISGSGGPYEQYF.

This clonotype was found many times. V gene TRBV16 combines with J gene TRBJ2-1; possibly TRBD1 or TRBD2 for D (5 bases each). The CDR3 length is 14 residues. The germline gives CDR1 KGHSY, CDR2 FQNENV. V shed 4 bases and J shed 7 bases, with 14 bases lying between them. CDR3 in amino acids: CASSRGPAWNEQFF. The CDR3 coding sequence is TGTGCCAGCAGCCGGGGACCGGCTTGGAATGAGCAGTTCTTC.

The chain uses TRBV7-9 and TRBJ2-7; 11 bases map to TRBD2. CDR3 length: 17 residues. CDR1 is SEHNR, CDR2 FQNEAQ, per germline (reference sequence). V lost 5 bases, J lost 7 bases, and 16 bases stayed unmatched. The CDR3: CASSTHRVSGRADEQYF. The DNA for the CDR3 is TGTGCCAGCAGCACCCATCGGGTTAGCGGGAGGGCCGATGAGCAGTACTTC.

This chain joins TRBV28 and TRBJ2-7, with 9 bases aligning to TRBD2. With V trimmed by 8 bases and J by 3 bases, 8 bases remained unmatched. CDR1 is MDHEN and CDR2 is SYDVKM in the germline V gene. The CDR3 contains 14 residues. In nucleotides, the CDR3 is TGTGCCAGCCGGCGGCTAGCGGGAAACTACGAGCAGTACTTC. Translated: CASRRLAGNYEQYF.

Comments on this clonotype: A far larger clone lies a single base away; this is likely a read error. V usage is TRBV7-9 and J usage is TRBJ2-5, with 12 bases lining up with TRBD2. Judging by the DNA end, TRBJ2-1 fits better; the J call may be wrong. The CDR3 has 16 residues. Germline-derived CDR1 and CDR2 are SEHNR and FQNEAQ (reference sequence). CDR3: CASSSTASGRGNEQFF. The CDR3 nucleotides read TGTGCCAGCAGCTCGACGGCTAGCGGGAGGGGTAATGAGCAGTTCTTC.

This clonotype is medium-sized by share. CDR3 sequence (DNA): TGTGCCAGTACCCGAAGGGGGGGGTCATCGAGCTCTGGAAACACCATATATTTT. As protein: CASTRRGGSSSSGNTIYF. The genes are TRBV19 and TRBJ1-3, with TRBD1 as a possible D gene (6 bases). V lost 7 bases, J lost 0 bases, and 22 bases lay in between. This CDR3 has 18 amino acids. Germline CDR1 reads LNHDA; CDR2 reads SQIVND (reference sequence).

This chain joins TRBV27 and TRBJ1-5, with D perhaps matching TRBD1 (5 bases). Trimming pared 3 bases from V and 4 bases from J, leaving 10 bases between. Germline V gives CDR1 MNHEY, CDR2 SMNVEV (reference sequence). The CDR3 has 14 amino acids. The CDR3 region is CASSFGGPNQPQHF. For the CDR3, the DNA is TGTGCCAGCAGTTTTGGGGGTCCGAATCAGCCCCAGCATTTT.

Details on this clonotype: It is likely a read error: a sequence one base away is far more abundant. The chain has TRBV6-2 or TRBV6-3 and TRBJ1-1; the D gene is possibly TRBD1 (5 bases). Germline CDR1 reads MNHEY; CDR2 reads SVGEGT. This CDR3 contains 13 residues. V was trimmed by 7 bases and J by 3 bases, leaving 12 bases between them. The CDR3 region has the DNA TGTGCCAGCACCCAGGGTCTGTACACTGAAGCTTTCTTT. Translated: CASTQGLYTEAFF.